This passage covers 10 T cell receptor beta chains from one sample sequenced in a study of CD8 T cells in Susac syndrome. RNA, at about 0.45 to 1 ug, was reverse transcribed with random hexamers. TCRdb reanalysed the immunoSEQ multiplex PCR reads using MiXCR and keeps one entry per CDR3 protein. The repertoire holds around 150,000 distinct CDR3 sequences, with roughly 95% as singletons. Sequencing was carried out using CD4+ T cells from PBMCs. These receptors came from a human donor in good health.

The V gene is TRBV20-1, the J gene TRBJ2-1; 7 positions match TRBD2. V dropped 7 bases and J dropped 10; count of bases not matched to a gene: 13. Looked up from germline, CDR1 is DFQATT and CDR2 is SNEGSKA (reference sequence). The CDR3 runs 13 residues. CDR3 coding DNA: TGCAGTGGGGAAAGGAGCGGGGTCGGGGAGCAGTTCTTC. It is translated as CSGERSGVGEQFF.

In DNA, the CDR3 is TGTGCCAGCAGCGGAGTAGGTTCACCCCTCCACTTT. Residues: CASSGVGSPLHF. This rearrangement joins TRBV12-3 or TRBV12-4 to TRBJ1-6; no definite D call. Trimming took off 6 bases at V and 9 bases at J, with 9 bases between the two ends. The length of the CDR3 is 12 residues.

The V gene is TRBV6-6, the J gene TRBJ2-3; D is uncertain. V lost 9 bases and J lost 0, with 19 bases in between. There are 16 residues in the CDR3. Germline V gene data show CDR1 as MNHNY and CDR2 as SVGAGI (reference sequence). The chain's CDR3 is CASTRIGDSSTDTQYF. The CDR3 DNA is TGTGCCAGTACGAGGATTGGGGATTCTAGCACAGATACGCAGTATTTT.

This chain uses TRBV23-1 with TRBJ1-6; 8 bases map to TRBD1. TRBV23-1 is classed as an ORF, of uncertain function. There are 19 residues in the CDR3. With V trimmed by 0 bases and J by 8 bases, 15 bases remained unmatched. The CDR3 here is CASSQSAGGTHALHSPLHF. The CDR3 DNA is TGCGCCAGCAGTCAATCGGCAGGGGGCACCCACGCTTTGCATTCACCCCTCCACTTT.

The chain joins TRBV20-1 to TRBJ2-7, with D possibly TRBD1 on 5 matching bases. The V gene's germline CDR1 is DFQATT and CDR2 SNEGSKA (reference sequence). The CDR3 length is 13 residues. V lost 5 bases and J lost 4, with 15 bases in between. The CDR3 loop is CSAAETAVYEQYF. As DNA, the CDR3 is TGCAGTGCTGCCGAGACAGCCGTGTACGAGCAGTACTTC.

The chain employs TRBV2 and TRBJ1-1; D unresolved. Germline-derived CDR1 and CDR2 are SNHLY and FYNNEI. The CDR3 length is 11 residues. Trimming cost V 2 bases and J 7 bases, with 5 bases left between them. CDR3 sequence (DNA): TGTGCCAGCAGTGAAATCCTTGAAGCTTTCTTT. This encodes CASSEILEAFF.

DNA for the CDR3: TGTGCCAGCAGCTTATACGGGGACAGTTACACCTTC. It yields the protein CASSLYGDSYTF. This chain links TRBV7-3 with TRBJ1-2, with 7 bases identical to TRBD1. V lost 2 bases and J lost 11; bases outside the gene matches: 5. CDR1 SGHTA and CDR2 FQGTGA come from the germline V gene. The CDR3 is 12 residues long.

The rearrangement links TRBV5-1 to TRBJ2-3; 11 bases map to TRBD2. Germline V lookup: CDR1 SGHRS, CDR2 YFSETQ. The V gene end was trimmed by 0 bases and the J gene end by 4 bases; junction bases not matched to a gene: 7. This CDR3 has 17 amino acids. In DNA form, the CDR3 reads TGCGCCAGCAGCTTGGGGGCTAGCGGGGGGTACCCAGATACGCAGTATTTT. Translating it yields CASSLGASGGYPDTQYF.

This sequence joins TRBV20-1 and TRBJ2-3; D is possibly TRBD2 (7 bases). This CDR3 has 14 amino acids. Germline V CDR1 and CDR2: DFQATT, SNEGSKA (reference sequence). V was trimmed by 5 bases and J by 1 base, leaving 13 bases between them. The CDR3 bases are TGCAGTGCTGCCCGGGGGGCGGGCACAGATACGCAGTATTTT. Translating gives CSAARGAGTDTQYF.

CDR3 protein: CSVEVLRQGGNEKLFF. Written as DNA, the CDR3 is TGCAGCGTTGAAGTTCTAAGACAGGGGGGGAATGAAAAACTGTTTTTT. The chain combines TRBV29-1 with TRBJ1-4; 9 positions match TRBD1. Trimming removed 1 base from V and 5 bases from J; junction bases left unmatched: 8. The germline CDR1 and CDR2 sequences are SQVTM and ANQGSEA. The CDR3 spans 16 residues.